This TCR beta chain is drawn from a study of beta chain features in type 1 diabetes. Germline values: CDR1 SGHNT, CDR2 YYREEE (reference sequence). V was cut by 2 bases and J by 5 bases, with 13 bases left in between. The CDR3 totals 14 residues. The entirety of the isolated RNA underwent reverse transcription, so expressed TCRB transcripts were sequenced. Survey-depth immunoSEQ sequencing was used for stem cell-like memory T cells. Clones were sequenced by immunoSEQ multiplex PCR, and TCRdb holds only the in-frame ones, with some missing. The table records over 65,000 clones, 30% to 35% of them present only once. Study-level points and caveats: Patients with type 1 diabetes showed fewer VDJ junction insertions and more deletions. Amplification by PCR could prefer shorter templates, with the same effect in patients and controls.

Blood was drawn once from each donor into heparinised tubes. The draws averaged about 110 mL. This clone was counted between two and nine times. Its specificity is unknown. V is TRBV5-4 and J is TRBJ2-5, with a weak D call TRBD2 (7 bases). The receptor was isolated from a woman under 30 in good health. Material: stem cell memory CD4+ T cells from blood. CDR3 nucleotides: TGTGCCAGCAGCTTTGGCAGGGGAGGGGAGACCCAGTACTTC. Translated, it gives CASSFGRGGETQYF.